The sequence of this TCR beta chain was determined in a study of control samples from healthy donors and cancer patients. There are 13 residues in the CDR3. Germline V gene data show CDR1 as GTSNPN and CDR2 as SVGIG (reference sequence). V was clipped by 5 bases and J by 7 bases, with 15 bases between them. TCRdb's copy holds only in-frame clones and misses some; the assay was immunoSEQ multiplex PCR. The sample lists about 160,000 clones, 96% occurring once. J is TRBJ1-5 and V is TRBV30; tentatively, D is TRBD1 (6 bases). The clonotype originates from a woman under 40 in good health. Sequencing was performed on blood. The CDR3 sequence: CAWGRRGRQPQHF. The CDR3 DNA reads as TGTGCCTGGGGACGCCGGGGGCGGCAGCCCCAGCATTTT.